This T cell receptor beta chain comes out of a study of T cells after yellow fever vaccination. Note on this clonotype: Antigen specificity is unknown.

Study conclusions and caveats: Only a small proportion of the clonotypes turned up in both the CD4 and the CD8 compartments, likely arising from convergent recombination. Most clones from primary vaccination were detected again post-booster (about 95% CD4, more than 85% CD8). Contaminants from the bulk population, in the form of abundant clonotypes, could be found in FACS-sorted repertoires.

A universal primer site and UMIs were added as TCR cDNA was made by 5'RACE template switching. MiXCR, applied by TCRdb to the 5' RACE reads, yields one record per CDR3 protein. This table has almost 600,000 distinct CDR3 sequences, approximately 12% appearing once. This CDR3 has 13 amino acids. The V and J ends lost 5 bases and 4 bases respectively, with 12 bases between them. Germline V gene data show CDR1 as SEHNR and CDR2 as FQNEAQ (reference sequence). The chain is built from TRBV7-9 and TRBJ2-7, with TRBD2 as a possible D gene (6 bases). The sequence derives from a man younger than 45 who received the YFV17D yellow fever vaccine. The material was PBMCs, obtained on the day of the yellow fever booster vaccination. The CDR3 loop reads CASSPARGYEQYF. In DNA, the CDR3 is TGTGCCAGCAGCCCCGCCCGGGGGTACGAGCAGTACTTC.